This entry concerns a single T cell receptor beta chain. As yet, its antigen is unknown. Because the CDR3 is missing its conserved closing phenylalanine or tryptophan, this is likely a read error. The library came from three nested PCR rounds adapted from ARM-PCR protocols. TCRdb redid the calling of the multiplex PCR reads with MiXCR, one entry per CDR3 protein. Of about 93,000 distinct CDR3 sequences in the sample, roughly 70% are singletons; the top ten hold about 18%. The V gene's germline CDR1 is SEHNR and CDR2 FQNEAQ (reference sequence). The CDR3 spans 15 residues. V was cut by 11 bases and J by 6 bases, with 23 bases left in between. The data originate from a study of tumor and adjacent non-tumor tissue in lung cancer. Study-wide results and caveats: In normal lung, the top 100 clones were significantly more dominant than in tumor. Significantly higher TCR diversity was found in tumor than normal lung. Patients with more diverse tumor TCRs had worse survival.

This sample's RNA came from whole unsorted tissue. This sequence joins TRBV7-9 and TRBJ2-1; perhaps D is TRBD1 or TRBD2 (6 bases each). The sequence was obtained from a man aged 55-75 years with non-small cell lung cancer. Sequencing used lung tumor tissue. The CDR3 bases are TGTGCCGGCATCGCACCGGGGGCGACTAGCAATGAGCAGTTCATC. Protein product: CAGIAPGATSNEQFI.